This section outlines one T cell receptor (beta chain) sequence together with its context. These data come from a study of T cells in localized non-small cell lung cancer. Germline CDR1 reads MGHRA; CDR2 reads YSYEKL. CDR3 size: 15 residues. J lost 8 bases, V lost 0 bases, and 8 bases had no gene match. Assay used: immunoSEQ multiplex PCR; TCRdb lists only in-frame clones, some missing. The data show around 130,000 clones, with around 92% seen just once and approximately 1.5% held by the top ten. This specimen was peripheral blood, taken before any cancer treatment. The chain couples TRBV4-1 to TRBJ1-1; 8 bases map to TRBD1. The clonotype comes from a female donor older than 55 with stage I lung adenocarcinoma. CDR3 nucleotides: TGCGCCAGCAGCCAAGAAGGACAGGGTCTAGCGGAAGCTTTCTTT. It yields the protein CASSQEGQGLAEAFF.